The 13 T cell receptor beta chains listed next were all sequenced from one sample in a study of T-cell reconstitution after alpha-beta-depleted transplantation in children. As it was prepared, the TCRbeta library received unique molecular identifiers. TCRdb re-analysed the PCR reads in MiXCR, keeping a single row per CDR3 protein. Among 83,000 or so distinct CDR3 sequences, 8% to 9% were seen once, and the ten largest hold roughly 6.9%. The input for sequencing was PBMCs from the stem cell graft donor, taken from the stem cell graft. The receptors were sampled from a human donor who donated a stem cell graft to a child with congenital amegakaryocytic thrombocytopenia.

The sample holds many counts of this clonotype. The chain employs TRBV5-1 and TRBJ2-4, with TRBD1 matching over 8 bases. CDR1 SGHRS and CDR2 YFSETQ come from the germline V gene. This CDR3 has 14 residues. With V trimmed by 5 bases and J by 8 bases, 9 bases remained unmatched. DNA for the CDR3: TGCGCCAGCAGGAATCGAGACAGGGGTGACATTCAGTACTTC. It specifies CASRNRDRGDIQYF.

At least ten counts were recorded for this clonotype. This chain connects TRBV28 to TRBJ1-4, with D possibly matching TRBD1 (6 bases). Germline V gene data show CDR1 as MDHEN and CDR2 as SYDVKM. The CDR3 totals 17 residues. V lost 3 bases and J lost 5, with 19 bases in between. CDR3 in amino acids: CASSLRGVTIQNEKLFF. CDR3 bases: TGTGCCAGCAGTTTGAGGGGGGTTACCATCCAGAATGAAAAACTGTTTTTT. Full variable domain (missing parts from reference TRBV28 and TRBJ1-4): DVKVTQSSRYLVKRTGEKVFLECVQDMDHENMFWYRQDPGLGLRLIYFSYDVKMKEKGDIPEGYSVSREKKERFSLILESASTNQTSMYLCASSLRGVTIQNEKLFFGSGTQLSVL.

This clonotype was counted at least ten times. This chain connects TRBV20-1 to TRBJ1-6, with D hard to call. The CDR3 is 16 amino acids. From germline, CDR1 is DFQATT and CDR2 SNEGSKA (reference sequence). Trimming removed 0 bases at V and 1 base at J, with 10 bases between. This CDR3 reads CSARDRSASYNSPLHF. The CDR3 bases are TGCAGTGCTAGAGATCGGTCGGCGTCCTATAATTCACCCCTCCACTTT.

At least ten counts were recorded for this clonotype. The chain carries TRBV11-3 and TRBJ2-1; D gene ambiguous. The CDR3 length is 15 residues. Germline V lookup: CDR1 SGHNT, CDR2 YENEEA. Trimming stripped 2 bases from V and 1 base from J, with 9 bases between. This chain's CDR3 is CASSLYGESYNEQFF. Written as DNA, the CDR3 is TGTGCCAGCAGCTTATATGGGGAATCCTACAATGAGCAGTTCTTC. The full variable domain, its missing parts supplied by reference TRBV11-3 and TRBJ2-1, is EAGVVQSPRYKIIEKKQPVAFWCNPISGHNTLYWYLQNLGQGPELLIRYENEEAVDDSQLPKDRFSAERLKGVDSTLKIQPAELGDSAVYLCASSLYGESYNEQFFGPGTRLTVL.

This clonotype appeared many times. The CDR3 sequence is CASSYSIDRDFKMNTEAFF. CDR3 bases: TGTGCCAGCAGTTACTCGATCGACAGGGATTTTAAGATGAACACTGAAGCTTTCTTT. The rearrangement uses TRBV6-5 and TRBJ1-1, with 7 bases fitting TRBD1. The CDR3 has 19 residues. The germline V gene has CDR1 MNHEY and CDR2 SVGAGI. V lost 0 bases and J lost 0; bases outside the gene matches: 13.

At least ten counts were recorded for this clonotype. The V gene is TRBV15, the J gene TRBJ2-2; D gene uncertain. Trimming left V 0 bases short and J 0 bases short, with 8 bases between. The CDR3 is 16 residues long. Per the germline V gene, CDR1 is LNHNV and CDR2 is YYDKDF (reference sequence). CDR3 residues: CATSRDKYPNTGELFF. As DNA, the CDR3 is TGTGCCACCAGCAGAGACAAGTACCCGAACACCGGGGAGCTGTTTTTT.

In its sample, this clonotype was seen many times. J is TRBJ1-4 and V is TRBV20-1, with 10 bases matching TRBD1. V shed 5 bases and J 5 bases; nucleotides not matched to a gene: 14. Germline CDR1 reads DFQATT; CDR2 reads SNEGSKA (reference sequence). This CDR3 contains 17 residues. CDR3 DNA: TGCAGTGCTGGAGTGACAGGGGGCCTCACGCCAAATGAAAAACTGTTTTTT. This gives the protein CSAGVTGGLTPNEKLFF.

This clonotype turned up a few times. The chain combines TRBV11-2 with TRBJ1-2; D might be TRBD1 (5 bases). Germline CDR1 reads SGHAT; CDR2 reads FQNNGV. Trimming shortened V by 5 bases and J by 8 bases, and 12 bases separated the two germline ends. This CDR3 contains 12 residues. The chain's CDR3 is CASSPDTRGYTF. The CDR3 coding sequence is TGTGCCAGCAGCCCGGACACACGGGGCTACACCTTC.

This clonotype has ten or more counts. CDR3 sequence: CSARERYSGANVLTF. The CDR3 DNA sequence: TGCAGTGCTAGAGAACGGTACTCTGGGGCCAACGTCCTGACTTTC. The chain is built from TRBV20-1 and TRBJ2-6, with unresolved D. Deletions cut 0 bases from V and 0 bases from J, with 6 bases between. The CDR3 contains 15 residues. Germline V CDR1 and CDR2: DFQATT, SNEGSKA (reference sequence).

This clonotype appeared many times. The gene calls are TRBV20-1 and TRBJ1-1; D perhaps matches TRBD1 (6 bases). Germline values: CDR1 DFQATT, CDR2 SNEGSKA (reference sequence). The V end lost 5 bases, the J end lost 0 bases, and 10 bases lay between the germline ends. This CDR3 spans 13 amino acids. CDR3 region: CSARTVMNTEAFF. CDR3 DNA: TGCAGTGCTCGGACAGTTATGAACACTGAAGCTTTCTTT.

This clonotype was seen a few times. The V and J genes are TRBV27 and TRBJ2-1; 12 positions match TRBD2. Per the germline V gene, CDR1 is MNHEY and CDR2 is SMNVEV (reference sequence). V shed 7 bases, J shed 9 bases, and the junction held 10 bases outside the gene matches. This CDR3 contains 15 residues. CDR3 nucleotides: TGTGCCAGCATCCGACTAGCGGGGGTAACTAGTGAGCAGTTCTTC. Its protein product is CASIRLAGVTSEQFF.

This clonotype was seen ten or more times. V gene TRBV3-1 combines with J gene TRBJ2-7; D call uncertain. Germline V gene sequence: CDR1 LGHDT, CDR2 YNNKEL (reference sequence). The CDR3 has 16 amino acids. The germline V and J ends were trimmed by 0 bases and 1 base, with 13 bases remaining between them. For the CDR3, the DNA is TGTGCCAGCAGCCAAGATCGAGAAATCCTTTCCTACGAGCAGTACTTC. Its translation: CASSQDREILSYEQYF.

This clonotype was recorded many times. The gene calls are TRBV9 and TRBJ2-2; D possibly corresponds to TRBD2 (6 bases). V lost 4 bases, J lost 3 bases, and 16 bases lay in between. Looked up from germline, CDR1 is SGDLS and CDR2 is YYNGEE. This CDR3 has 16 residues. This CDR3 reads CASSRGWGDYTGELFF. As DNA, the CDR3 is TGTGCCAGCAGCCGTGGGTGGGGGGACTACACCGGGGAGCTGTTTTTT. The full variable domain, in which reference TRBV9 and TRBJ2-2 provide the parts outside the CDR3, is DSGVTQTPKHLITATGQRVTLRCSPRSGDLSVYWYQQSLDQGLQFLIQYYNGEERAKGNILERFSAQQFPDLHSELNLSSLELGDSALYFCASSRGWGDYTGELFFGEGSRLTVL.